Listed here are 18 T cell receptor beta chains from one sample, sequenced in a study of lymphopenia after photon versus proton radiotherapy. Repertoires were generated with immunoSEQ multiplex PCR, while TCRdb's copy carries only in-frame clones and drops some. The sample lists around 150,000 clones, less than 90% occurring once. The sample was peripheral blood, taken from a patient treated with photon-based radiotherapy. These TCRs come from a man aged 45 to 65 with gastric cancer.

The chain combines TRBV11-2 with TRBJ1-2; 10 bases fit TRBD1. This CDR3 is built from 15 residues. The V gene end was trimmed by 4 bases and the J gene end by 8 bases; junction bases not matched to a gene: 10. Germline V CDR1 and CDR2: SGHAT, FQNNGV. CDR3 bases: TGTGCCAGCAGCTCGCTTCGGGACAGGGGTGTCGGCTACACCTTC. Translating it yields CASSSLRDRGVGYTF.

This clone was detected once. This chain connects TRBV12-5 to TRBJ1-2; 8 bases fit TRBD1. The CDR3 contains 13 residues. Germline CDR1 LGHNT, CDR2 FRNRAP. With V trimmed by 4 bases and J by 4 bases, 2 bases remained unmatched. The CDR3 is CASGSDRAYGYTF. DNA for the CDR3: TGTGCTAGTGGTTCGGACAGGGCCTATGGCTACACCTTC.

This chain joins TRBV10-3 and TRBJ1-2, with no clear D. Germline V gene lookup returns CDR1 ENHRY and CDR2 SYGVKD. Trimming took off 4 bases at V and 4 bases at J, with 13 bases between the two ends. The CDR3 loop spans 14 amino acids. CDR3 DNA: TGTGCCATCAGTGGAGACACCTGGGGCTATGGCTACACCTTC. Amino acids: CAISGDTWGYGYTF.

This clone was detected once. The chain uses TRBV5-4 and TRBJ1-2; D is possibly TRBD1 (6 bases). Germline CDR1 reads SGHNT; CDR2 reads YYREEE (reference sequence). CDR3 size: 13 residues. V lost 4 bases and J 5 bases, leaving 12 bases between the germline ends. CDR3 DNA: TGTGCCAGCAGCCCTGTGCAGGGGTATGGCTACACCTTC. This sequence encodes CASSPVQGYGYTF.

This clone occurred a few times. The V and J genes are TRBV18 and TRBJ1-1; D is ambiguous. Trimming shortened V by 3 bases and J by 6 bases, and 20 bases separated the two germline ends. Per germline, CDR1 KGHSH and CDR2 LQKENI. The CDR3 sequence is 16 residues long. The CDR3 nucleotides read TGTGCCAGCTCACCGACTGGCGGTTTGGGCGTCGCTGAAGCTTTCTTT. Translation gives CASSPTGGLGVAEAFF. Full variable domain (missing parts from reference TRBV18 and TRBJ1-1): NAGVMQNPRHLVRRRGQEARLRCSPMKGHSHVYWYRQLPEEGLKFMVYLQKENIIDESGMPKERFSAEFPKEGPSILRIQQVVRGDSAAYFCASSPTGGLGVAEAFFGQGTRLTVV.

This clone was detected a few times. V and J are TRBV5-4 and TRBJ1-4; 7 nucleotides match TRBD1. This CDR3 has 15 amino acids. The germline V gene encodes CDR1 SGHNT and CDR2 YYREEE (reference sequence). The J segment lost 5 bases and the V segment lost 3 bases, leaving 7 bases of the junction unmatched. The DNA of the CDR3 is TGTGCCAGCAGCTCTTACAGGGGAGGGAATGAAAAACTGTTTTTT. It translates to CASSSYRGGNEKLFF.

V gene TRBV6-6 combines with J gene TRBJ1-1; 7 bases fit TRBD1. The V gene end was trimmed by 2 bases and the J gene end by 8 bases; junction bases not matched to a gene: 2. The germline gives CDR1 MNHNY, CDR2 SVGAGI (reference sequence). This CDR3 comprises 12 residues. The CDR3 loop is CASSYETGEAFF. The CDR3 bases are TGTGCCAGCAGTTACGAGACAGGGGAAGCTTTCTTT.

J is TRBJ2-7 and V is TRBV19; weak D call: TRBD1 (6 bases). V lost 2 bases and J 3 bases, leaving 8 bases between the germline ends. Germline values: CDR1 LNHDA, CDR2 SQIVND (reference sequence). The CDR3 is made up of 13 amino acids. DNA for the CDR3: TGTGCCAGTAGTATAAACAGGGACTACGAGCAGTACTTC. As protein: CASSINRDYEQYF.

The chain recombines TRBV4-1 with TRBJ2-7; D gene uncertain. Trimming removed 4 bases from V and 7 bases from J, with 20 bases in between. The CDR3 spans 15 residues. Germline V gene lookup returns CDR1 MGHRA and CDR2 YSYEKL. In DNA, the CDR3 is TGCGCCAGCAGCCCATATCTGGCCACTGTAAAGGAGCAGTACTTC. Protein sequence: CASSPYLATVKEQYF.

V usage is TRBV5-1 and J usage is TRBJ2-3; no definite D call. The length of the CDR3 is 14 residues. Germline CDR1 SGHRS, CDR2 YFSETQ. V gave up 7 bases and J gave up 1 base, with 13 bases separating them. The CDR3 region is CASSRQMGTDTQYF. For the CDR3, the DNA is TGCGCCAGCTCGAGGCAAATGGGCACAGATACGCAGTATTTT.

The chain is built from TRBV6-4 and TRBJ1-2; 10 nucleotides match TRBD1. V trimming: 6 bases; J trimming: 8 bases; junction bases outside the gene matches: 9. The germline gives CDR1 MRHNA, CDR2 SNTAGT. The CDR3 loop spans 14 amino acids. Written as DNA, the CDR3 is TGTGCCAGCAGCCCAAGACAGGGGGCAGGGGGCTACACCTTC. Its translation: CASSPRQGAGGYTF.

The chain couples TRBV5-1 to TRBJ1-1; tentatively, D is TRBD1 (5 bases). The germline V and J ends were trimmed by 1 base and 4 bases, with 14 bases remaining between them. CDR3 length: 15 residues. The V gene's germline CDR1 is SGHRS and CDR2 YFSETQ. This CDR3 is CASSLTDPRVTEAFF. As DNA, the CDR3 is TGCGCCAGCAGCTTGACGGACCCCAGGGTCACTGAAGCTTTCTTT. The full variable domain, completed using reference TRBV5-1 and TRBJ1-1, is KAGVTQTPRYLIKTRGQQVTLSCSPISGHRSVSWYQQTPGQGLQFLFEYFSETQRNKGNFPGRFSGRQFSNSRSEMNVSTLELGDSALYLCASSLTDPRVTEAFFGQGTRLTVV.

A remark on this clone: Different DNA sequences within this sample yield the same CDR3. The genes are TRBV20-1 and TRBJ2-1; D may be TRBD2 (5 bases). Germline V gene data show CDR1 as DFQATT and CDR2 as SNEGSKA (reference sequence). V gave up 6 bases and J gave up 8 bases, with 8 bases separating them. The CDR3 totals 10 residues. The CDR3 DNA sequence: TGCAGTGCCGGGGTGCATGAGCAGTTCTTC. Amino acid sequence: CSAGVHEQFF.

The J gene is TRBJ1-1, the V gene TRBV11-2; D uncertain. Per germline, CDR1 SGHAT and CDR2 FQNNGV. The CDR3 spans 13 residues. Trimming left V 8 bases short and J 0 bases short, with 10 bases between. Here the CDR3 reads CASRTAMNTEAFF. The CDR3, as DNA: TGTGCCAGCCGAACAGCCATGAACACTGAAGCTTTCTTT.

The V gene is TRBV7-6, the J gene TRBJ2-5; no firm D call. The germline V and J ends were trimmed by 4 bases and 3 bases, with 9 bases remaining between them. CDR1 and CDR2 (germline): SGHVS, FNYEAQ. This CDR3 has 13 residues. CDR3 DNA: TGTGCCAGCAGCTCACCGTTAAAAGAGACCCAGTACTTC. Residues: CASSSPLKETQYF.

J is TRBJ2-6 and V is TRBV5-6; 9 positions match TRBD1. Germline CDR1 is SGHDT and CDR2 is YYEEEE. The CDR3 is 16 amino acids. With V trimmed by 5 bases and J by 2 bases, 5 bases remained unmatched. CDR3 protein: CASRTGGRPGANVLTF. In DNA, the CDR3 is TGTGCCAGCAGAACAGGGGGCAGGCCTGGGGCCAACGTCCTGACTTTC.

This sequence joins TRBV28 and TRBJ1-2, with 7 bases fitting TRBD1. V dropped 6 bases and J dropped 3; count of bases not matched to a gene: 4. From germline, CDR1 is MDHEN and CDR2 SYDVKM. This CDR3 comprises 13 residues. Written as DNA, the CDR3 is TGTGCCAGCAGAGTGGGACAGCACTATGGCTACACCTTC. It yields the protein CASRVGQHYGYTF.

The V call is TRBV4-1, the J call TRBJ2-3, with 8 bases matching TRBD2. V trimming: 1 base; J trimming: 3 bases; junction bases outside the gene matches: 3. From germline, CDR1 is MGHRA and CDR2 YSYEKL. This CDR3 spans 15 amino acids. The DNA of the CDR3 is TGCGCCAGCAGCCAAGCGGGGGGGAGGACAGATACGCAGTATTTT. Translating gives CASSQAGGRTDTQYF.